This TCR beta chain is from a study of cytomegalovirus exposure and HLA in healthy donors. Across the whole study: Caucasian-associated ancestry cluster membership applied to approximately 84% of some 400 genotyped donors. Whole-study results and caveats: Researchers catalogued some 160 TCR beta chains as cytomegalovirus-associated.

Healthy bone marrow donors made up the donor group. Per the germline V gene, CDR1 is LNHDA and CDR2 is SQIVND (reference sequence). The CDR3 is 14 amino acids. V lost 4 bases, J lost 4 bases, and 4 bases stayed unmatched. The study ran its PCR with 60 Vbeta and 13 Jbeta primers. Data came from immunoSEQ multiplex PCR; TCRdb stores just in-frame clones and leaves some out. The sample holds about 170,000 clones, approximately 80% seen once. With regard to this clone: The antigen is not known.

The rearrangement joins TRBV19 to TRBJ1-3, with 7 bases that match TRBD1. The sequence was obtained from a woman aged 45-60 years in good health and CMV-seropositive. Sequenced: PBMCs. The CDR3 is CASSTTGQGNTIYF. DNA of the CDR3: TGTGCCAGTAGTACAACGGGACAGGGAAACACCATATATTTT.